This entry describes one T cell receptor beta chain. The sample holds one count of this clone. The specificity of this receptor is unknown. Per-nucleotide qualities are absent, and no much larger clonotype sits a single base away. Trimming takes 5 bases from V and 4 bases from J, and the germline ends sit 11 bases apart. The CDR3 sequence holds 13 residues, the cysteine and phenylalanine included. Only the CDR3 DNA is retained, 39 bases long and in frame from the first base. The library was prepared using the immunoSEQ multiplex PCR assay. Entries here come from immuneACCESS through TCRdb and include only in-frame sequences with V and J called. Some clones fail to appear in such tables; in the studies checked, an unresolved V gene covers under half of the shortfall, and the cause of the remainder is unknown. The sample has around 200,000 clones on record, around 94% of them singletons. The top ten constitute approximately 1.4% of the sample.

The data were obtained in a study of control samples from healthy donors and cancer patients (dated by TCRdb to the early 2020s). The sequencing input was blood. The sequence joins TRBV12-3 or TRBV12-4 to TRBJ1-2, and TRBD1 may be the D gene, going by 6 matching bases. The clonotype originates from a middle-aged man in good health. The CDR3 protein sequence reads: CASSLDRPYGYTF. The nucleotide sequence reads as follows: TGTGCCAGCAGTCTTGACAGGCCCTATGGCTACACCTTC.